The 8 T cell receptor beta chains listed next were all sequenced from one sample in a study of shared clonotypes between healthy human individuals. The repertoire was sequenced with immunoSEQ multiplex PCR; TCRdb's copy has only in-frame clones and lacks some. The sample has more than 2 million clones, roughly 95% seen once. Material for sequencing was naive CD4+ T cells sorted from blood. This sample's subset: CD45RA+ positively selected. Receptors were obtained from a man in his late teens or twenties in good health.

This rearrangement joins TRBV10-3 to TRBJ1-6; D is unresolved. The CDR3 consists of 13 residues. Germline V gene lookup returns CDR1 ENHRY and CDR2 SYGVKD. V was pared by 8 bases and J by 2 bases, with 7 bases between. The CDR3 sequence: CAIGGTYNSPLHF. The CDR3 DNA reads TGTGCCATCGGAGGCACCTATAATTCACCCCTCCACTTT.

This clone was counted a single time. This sequence joins TRBV28 and TRBJ2-1, with D maybe TRBD2 (7 bases). Germline values: CDR1 MDHEN, CDR2 SYDVKM. V was shortened by 6 bases and J by 2 bases, with 14 bases between the two germline ends. The CDR3 is 15 residues long. CDR3 protein: CASRSGGPPYNEQFF. In nucleotides, the CDR3 is TGTGCCAGCAGGTCGGGGGGCCCCCCCTACAATGAGCAGTTCTTC.

V and J are TRBV23-1 and TRBJ1-1; D is perhaps TRBD1 (5 bases). TRBV23-1 is an ORF; its function is uncertain. CDR3 length: 14 amino acids. V gave up 0 bases and J gave up 5 bases, with 10 bases separating them. CDR3 sequence: CASSQSQGGTEAFF. The CDR3 region has the DNA TGCGCCAGCAGTCAATCCCAGGGAGGTACTGAAGCTTTCTTT.

The chain uses TRBV21-1 and TRBJ1-4; the D call TRBD1 from the table was never checked on the DNA. TRBV21-1 is described as a pseudogene. This CDR3 contains 15 residues. The CDR3 DNA follows: TGTGCCAGCAGCGGACGACAGGGGGTAAATGAAAAACTGTTTTTT. It encodes CASSGRQGVNEKLFF.

This rearrangement joins TRBV7-2 to TRBJ2-7; 10 nucleotides line up with TRBD1. Germline assignment: CDR1 SGHTA and CDR2 FQGNSA. CDR3 length: 16 amino acids. V was pared by 5 bases and J by 1 base, with 8 bases of the junction left unmatched. The CDR3 coding sequence is TGTGCCAGCAGCGCGCCTCCGGGACAGGGGTCCTACGAGCAGTACTTC. Translated: CASSAPPGQGSYEQYF.

A note on this clone: Distinct nucleotide sequences in the sample also encode this CDR3. The chain is built from TRBV7-2 and TRBJ2-5, with 8 bases identical to TRBD1. Germline trimming cut 2 bases from V and 5 bases from J; bases unmatched to any gene: 1. The CDR3 has 13 amino acids. Per germline, CDR1 SGHTA and CDR2 FQGNSA. This CDR3 is CASSLRQGETQYF. The CDR3 DNA is TGTGCCAGCAGCTTACGACAGGGGGAGACCCAGTACTTC.

J is TRBJ1-3 and V is TRBV11-2, with TRBD1 identical over 10 bases. With 3 bases clipped from V and 0 bases from J, the junction kept 2 bases outside the gene matches. Per the germline V gene, CDR1 is SGHAT and CDR2 is FQNNGV. The CDR3 has 16 amino acids. In nucleotides, the CDR3 is TGTGCCAGCAGCTTGACAGGGGGCAACTCTGGAAACACCATATATTTT. Translating it yields CASSLTGGNSGNTIYF.

This sequence joins TRBV5-1 and TRBJ1-2, with D perhaps TRBD1 (5 bases). Trimming pared 4 bases from V and 0 bases from J, leaving 10 bases between. CDR1 SGHRS and CDR2 YFSETQ come from the germline V gene. The CDR3 has 14 amino acids. The DNA for the CDR3 is TGCGCCAGCAGCGTAGACAGTACTAACTATGGCTACACCTTC. This sequence encodes CASSVDSTNYGYTF.